This entry concerns a single TCR beta chain. Its antigen remains unidentified. Germline CDR1 GTSNPN, CDR2 SVGIG (reference sequence). The length of the CDR3 is 13 residues. With V trimmed by 5 bases and J by 2 bases, 6 bases remained unmatched. This specimen comes from a study of cytomegalovirus exposure and HLA in healthy donors. PCR employed 60 Vbeta and 13 Jbeta primers. Assay: immunoSEQ multiplex PCR; the TCRdb copy retains only in-frame clones and omits some. Seen here are approximately 93,000 clones, 70% to 80% observed once, and the top ten hold 2.5% to 3.5%. Notes on the study in general: Some public TCRs appeared in many individuals, while most sequences were rare. There were reportedly fewer N-insertions in an Asian-associated ancestry cluster than the approximately 670-donor mean, in a later analysis.

The specimen was PBMCs. The clonotype was recovered from a male donor in good health and CMV-seropositive. This chain uses TRBV30 with TRBJ2-7; 7 positions match TRBD2. The CDR3 DNA reads TGTGCCTGGGCGGGACTAAGTCCCTACGAGCAGTACTTC. As protein: CAWAGLSPYEQYF.